One and the same sample provided the 3 T cell receptor beta chains below, sequenced in a study of blood T cell repertoires in COVID-19. Clones were sequenced by immunoSEQ multiplex PCR, and TCRdb holds only the in-frame ones, with some missing. This sample carries tens of thousands of clones, around 66% of them seen once, and the ten largest clones take roughly 49%. Sample: PBMCs or T cells enriched from blood (not recorded which). The receptor set was obtained from a woman aged 55-70 years who had been exposed to COVID-19.

This clone was observed once. The CDR3 reads CASSSRGLGTQYF. In DNA form, the CDR3 reads TGTGCCAGCAGTTCTAGGGGCTTAGGGACCCAGTACTTC. The V call is TRBV7-2, the J call TRBJ2-5, with D possibly matching TRBD1 (5 bases). Germline lookup yields CDR1 SGHTA and CDR2 FQGNSA. The CDR3 contains 13 residues. Trimming removed 6 bases from V and 7 bases from J, with 15 bases in between.

V usage is TRBV19 and J usage is TRBJ2-7; 7 bases line up with TRBD1. This CDR3 region has 13 residues. Losses at the gene ends were 3 bases for V and 3 bases for J; bases not matched to a gene: 2. Germline V CDR1 and CDR2: LNHDA, SQIVND (reference sequence). The CDR3 sequence is CASSMSGGYEQYF. The CDR3 coding sequence is TGTGCCAGTAGTATGTCAGGGGGCTACGAGCAGTACTTC.

The chain joins TRBV7-2 to TRBJ2-7; D might be TRBD2 (6 bases). The CDR3 runs 16 residues. V was cut by 5 bases and J by 3 bases, with 20 bases left in between. The germline V gene has CDR1 SGHTA and CDR2 FQGNSA. The CDR3 sequence is CASSPGSEGGHYEQYF. The DNA for the CDR3 is TGTGCCAGCAGCCCAGGGTCGGAGGGAGGCCACTACGAGCAGTACTTC.